Below, one TCR beta chain is given with its context. Its antigen is unknown. Generated by immunoSEQ multiplex PCR, the TCRdb table keeps only in-frame clones and is missing some. The repertoire holds around 2.1 million clones, with approximately 94% as singletons. The CDR3 loop spans 16 amino acids. Between the trimmed V and J ends, which lost 1 base and 4 bases, there was a span of 13 bases. CDR1 and CDR2 (germline): MGHRA, YSYEKL. The sample is drawn from a study of shared clonotypes between healthy human individuals. Study-level points and caveats: Larger richness was generally estimated for naive than memory subsets.

Naive CD8 populations comprised CD45RO-negative cells positively selected for CCR7, excluding terminally differentiated effector memory CD45RA+ cells. The receptor comes from a young man in good health. Some clones in this sample may be carry-over from other donors' samples. This chain links TRBV4-1 with TRBJ2-2; tentative D call: TRBD2 (5 bases). Sequenced input: naive CD8+ T cells from PBMCs. As DNA, the CDR3 is TGCGCCAGCAGCCAAGTAATTTCCGCGGGCACCGGGGAGCTGTTTTTT. Its protein product is CASSQVISAGTGELFF.